This T cell receptor (beta chain) is from a study of early T cells in non-severe SARS-CoV-2 infection. Across the study: Bulk RNA taken from unsorted whole blood was sequenced, leaving chains unpaired.

The TCR library protocol was used to attach unique molecular identifiers. These identifiers were attached to individual cDNA molecules. MiXCR, applied by TCRdb to the 5' RACE reads, yields one record per CDR3 protein. The sample has about 64,000 distinct CDR3 sequences, roughly 5% seen once. This clonotype turned up a few times. The origin of this receptor is an adult who was a healthcare worker with PCR-confirmed SARS-CoV-2 infection or an uninfected control (not recorded which). The sample was whole blood.

The CDR3 loop is CASSLNTRNEKLFF. In DNA, the CDR3 is TGTGCCAGCAGCTTAAACACCCGTAATGAAAAACTGTTTTTT. The V call is TRBV7-2, the J call TRBJ1-4; D remains unclear. Germline values: CDR1 SGHTA, CDR2 FQGNSA. The V end lost 2 bases, the J end lost 4 bases, and 8 bases lay between the germline ends. This CDR3 has 14 residues.